The 18 T cell receptor beta chains presented below share a single source sample, sequenced in a study of T cells after yellow fever vaccination. In TCRdb, the 5' RACE reads were re-called with MiXCR into one record per CDR3 protein. The sample carries about 300,000 distinct CDR3 sequences, roughly 9% recorded once. This material consisted of CD4+ T cells sorted from PBMCs, taken 5 days after the yellow fever booster vaccination. The receptors originated from a man aged 18 to 29 who received the YFV17D yellow fever vaccine.

In this sample, this clonotype turned up a few times. The chain has TRBV27 and TRBJ2-7, with D possibly being TRBD2 (5 bases). The CDR3 extends over 12 amino acids. Germline V CDR1 and CDR2: MNHEY, SMNVEV (reference sequence). The V and J ends lost 3 bases and 7 bases respectively, with 10 bases between them. CDR3 amino acids: CASSLGSGEQYF. The CDR3 bases are TGTGCCAGCAGTTTGGGGTCGGGGGAGCAGTACTTC.

This clonotype was detected many times. DNA for the CDR3: TGCAGTGCCGAGAGGGCTAGCGGGGGTCACGGGGAGCTGTTTTTT. Protein sequence: CSAERASGGHGELFF. The J gene is TRBJ2-2, the V gene TRBV20-1; 10 bases fit TRBD2. The CDR3 is 15 amino acids. Germline V gives CDR1 DFQATT, CDR2 SNEGSKA (reference sequence). Trimming took 6 bases from V and 7 from J; bases not matched to a gene: 11.

The CDR3 bases are TGTGCCAGCAGTTTATCACACCAAGAGACCCAGTACTTC. The encoded protein is CASSLSHQETQYF. This sequence joins TRBV27 and TRBJ2-5; D unresolved. V lost 0 bases and J 0 bases, leaving 2 bases between the germline ends. CDR1 is MNHEY and CDR2 is SMNVEV in the germline V gene (reference sequence). This CDR3 region has 13 residues.

The chain joins TRBV7-8 to TRBJ2-7; D perhaps matches TRBD2 (6 bases). This CDR3 comprises 14 residues. In germline, CDR1 is SGHVS, CDR2 FQNEAQ. The V and J ends lost 1 base and 2 bases respectively, with 9 bases between them. CDR3 bases: TGTGCCAGCAGCTTAGTCGGCGGGACCTACGAGCAGTACGTC. Translated, it gives CASSLVGGTYEQYV.

The table lists this clonotype with a few counts. V and J are TRBV4-2 and TRBJ2-6, with D perhaps given as TRBD1 or TRBD2 (6 bases each). Germline lookup yields CDR1 LGHNA and CDR2 YNFKEQ. V was clipped by 0 bases and J by 0 bases, with 18 bases between them. This CDR3 has 20 amino acids. The CDR3 DNA is TGTGCCAGCAGCCAAGATACAGGGACGGGGGCCAGCTCTGGGGCCAACGTCCTGACTTTC. It translates to CASSQDTGTGASSGANVLTF.

In its sample, this clonotype was seen many times. CDR3 region: CATARDRDTDTQYF. CDR3 in DNA: TGTGCCACCGCAAGGGACAGGGATACAGATACGCAGTATTTT. The chain links TRBV7-2 to TRBJ2-3; 9 bases align to TRBD1. Losses at the gene ends were 10 bases for V and 3 bases for J; bases not matched to a gene: 8. CDR1 and CDR2 from the germline V gene are SGHTA and FQGNSA. CDR3 length: 14 amino acids. Drawing the rest from reference TRBV7-2 and TRBJ2-3, the complete variable domain is GAGVSQSPSNKVTEKGKDVELRCDPISGHTALYWYRQSLGQGLEFLIYFQGNSAPDKSGLPSDRFSAERTGGSVSTLTIQRTQQEDSAVYLCATARDRDTDTQYFGPGTRLTVL.

The rearrangement links TRBV9 to TRBJ1-1; the D gene is possibly TRBD1 (6 bases). Per germline, CDR1 SGDLS and CDR2 YYNGEE. Trimming cost V 7 bases and J 5 bases, with 15 bases left between them. The CDR3 is made up of 13 amino acids. The CDR3 coding sequence is TGTGCCAGCGAGTCCGGGGGGCTTACTGAAGCTTTCTTT. Translating it yields CASESGGLTEAFF. Supplemented by reference TRBV9 and TRBJ1-1, the full variable domain reads DSGVTQTPKHLITATGQRVTLRCSPRSGDLSVYWYQQSLDQGLQFLIQYYNGEERAKGNILERFSAQQFPDLHSELNLSSLELGDSALYFCASESGGLTEAFFGQGTRLTVV.

This clonotype appeared a few times. The chain couples TRBV6-6 to TRBJ1-2; TRBD1 aligns across 7 bases. Losses at the gene ends were 6 bases for V and 0 bases for J; bases not matched to a gene: 4. Germline lookup yields CDR1 MNHNY and CDR2 SVGAGI (reference sequence). The CDR3 sequence is 14 residues long. CDR3 protein: CASRPDRANYGYTF. In DNA form, the CDR3 reads TGTGCCAGCAGGCCTGACAGGGCTAACTATGGCTACACCTTC.

This clonotype was detected a few times. DNA for the CDR3: TGTGCCAGCAGTCCTACCCCGGGGTGGGGTGTGGATGAAAAACTGTTTTTT. Translation gives CASSPTPGWGVDEKLFF. V is TRBV12-3 or TRBV12-4 and J is TRBJ1-4; D uncertain. The CDR3 sequence is 17 residues long. V lost 5 bases to trimming and J lost 6 bases, with 22 bases between them.

A few counts support this clonotype. The chain is built from TRBV20-1 and TRBJ1-3; D uncertain. V shed 5 bases and J shed 4 bases, with 12 bases lying between them. This CDR3 has 13 amino acids. Looked up from germline, CDR1 is DFQATT and CDR2 is SNEGSKA (reference sequence). CDR3 loop: CSAREPKGNTIYF. CDR3 bases: TGCAGTGCTCGGGAGCCAAAGGGAAACACCATATATTTT.

This clonotype appeared a few times. This chain joins TRBV5-5 and TRBJ2-1; possible D gene TRBD2, 6 bases. The germline gives CDR1 SGHKS, CDR2 YYEKEE (reference sequence). This CDR3 is 14 amino acids long. The ends were cut back, 9 bases at V and 1 base at J, with 14 bases in the middle. CDR3 amino acids: CATRLSGSYNEQFF. The CDR3 nucleotides read TGTGCCACCCGCCTTAGCGGTTCCTACAATGAGCAGTTCTTC.

The J gene is TRBJ2-3, the V gene TRBV6-1; D is unclear. This CDR3 is 15 amino acids long. Per the germline V gene, CDR1 is MNHNS and CDR2 is SASEGT. V lost 3 bases and J 3 bases, leaving 13 bases between the germline ends. The CDR3 here is CASSDGPHDTDTQYF. The DNA for the CDR3 is TGTGCCAGCAGTGATGGACCCCATGATACAGATACGCAGTATTTT.

This rearrangement joins TRBV6-5 to TRBJ1-6; TRBD1 is a possible D gene (5 bases). Germline V gene lookup returns CDR1 MNHEY and CDR2 SVGAGI. The V and J ends lost 2 bases and 7 bases respectively, with 9 bases between them. This CDR3 spans 14 amino acids. The chain's CDR3 is CASSYQQENSPLHF. Here the CDR3 DNA reads TGTGCCAGCAGTTACCAACAGGAAAATTCACCCCTCCACTTT.

This clonotype was seen more than once but under ten times. This rearrangement joins TRBV6-5 to TRBJ1-4; D is possibly TRBD1 (5 bases). The V end lost 6 bases, the J end lost 5 bases, and 13 bases lay between the germline ends. CDR1 and CDR2 from the germline V gene are MNHEY and SVGAGI. CDR3 length equals 14 residues. The CDR3 sequence: CASRGRGPNEKLFF. Written as DNA, the CDR3 is TGTGCCAGCAGGGGACGAGGCCCAAATGAAAAACTGTTTTTT.

This clonotype was counted ten times or more. This chain joins TRBV30 and TRBJ2-7; TRBD1 aligns across 7 bases. The CDR3 is made up of 17 amino acids. V shed 1 base, J shed 3 bases, and the junction held 15 bases outside the gene matches. Germline CDR1 reads GTSNPN; CDR2 reads SVGIG (reference sequence). CDR3 bases: TGTGCCTGGAGTGCAAACAGGGGAAGGTCTTATCTCTACGAGCAGTACTTC. This sequence encodes CAWSANRGRSYLYEQYF.

The chain links TRBV15 to TRBJ2-7, with a weak D call TRBD2 (6 bases). The CDR3 has 13 amino acids. Trimming stripped 2 bases from V and 3 bases from J, with 8 bases between. Germline V CDR1 and CDR2: LNHNV, YYDKDF (reference sequence). The CDR3 region has the DNA TGTGCCACCAGCAGACGGGACTTCTACGAGCAGTACGTC. This encodes CATSRRDFYEQYV.

The rearrangement joins TRBV11-1 to TRBJ1-1, with D uncertain. The V and J ends lost 5 bases and 7 bases respectively, with 11 bases between them. Germline V gene lookup returns CDR1 SGHAT and CDR2 FQDESV (reference sequence). The CDR3 is 12 residues long. Here the CDR3 DNA reads TGTGCCAGCAGCCCAGACCGGGTTGAAGCTTTCTTT. This sequence encodes CASSPDRVEAFF.

The rearrangement joins TRBV7-2 to TRBJ2-3; maybe TRBD1 (8 bases). Germline V CDR1 and CDR2: SGHTA, FQGNSA. The CDR3 is made up of 16 amino acids. Trimming shortened V by 5 bases and J by 7 bases, and 22 bases separated the two germline ends. This CDR3 is CASSTGGAGTPNTQYF. CDR3 bases: TGTGCCAGCAGCACAGGGGGGGCGGGGACGCCGAATACGCAGTATTTT.